This is a list of T cell receptor beta chains from one sample in a study of blood T cell dynamics during melanoma immunotherapy. Clones were read by immunoSEQ multiplex PCR, and TCRdb kept only the in-frame ones, dropping some. The table lists 9,500 to 15,000 clones, over 75% of them singletons, with about 4.3% in the top ten. This material consisted of blood, taken from a patient treated with checkpoint blockade. These receptors all come from a human donor with melanoma. The CDR3 runs from the conserved cysteine through the conserved F or W. A D gene is named only where the DNA matches it firmly. The size of a clone is reported for some rows only, either as once, few or many, or as a class for expanded clones.

d_call: .
j_call: TRBJ2-7
clone_size: .
v_call: TRBV27
cdr3_nt: TGTGCCAGCAGTCACCCGAGCGGTTACGAGCAGTACTTC
cdr3_aa: CASSHPSGYEQYF

d_call: .
j_call: TRBJ1-6
clone_size: .
v_call: TRBV6-1
cdr3_nt: TGTGCCAGCAGTGAAAATTCAGGGCGTTCACCCCTCCACTTT
cdr3_aa: CASSENSGRSPLHF

d_call: .
j_call: TRBJ1-2
clone_size: .
v_call: TRBV5-5
cdr3_nt: TGTGCCAGCAGCCAAATGATGGCAGCTTATGGCTACACCTTC
cdr3_aa: CASSQMMAAYGYTF

d_call: .
j_call: TRBJ1-5
clone_size: .
v_call: TRBV19
cdr3_nt: TGTGCCAGTGGACAGACCAATCAGCCCCAGCATTTT
cdr3_aa: CASGQTNQPQHF

d_call: TRBD2
j_call: TRBJ2-7
clone_size: few
v_call: TRBV5-1
cdr3_nt: TGCGCCAGCAGCTTGGCGACTAGCGGGGGCTCCTACGAGCAGTACTTC
cdr3_aa: CASSLATSGGSYEQYF

d_call: .
j_call: TRBJ1-4
clone_size: .
v_call: TRBV7-9
cdr3_nt: TGTGCCAGCAGCTCCTACTCTGAAAAACTGTTTTTT
cdr3_aa: CASSSYSEKLFF

d_call: TRBD2
j_call: TRBJ2-5
clone_size: .
v_call: TRBV7-2
cdr3_nt: TGTGCCAGCAGCTTAGCCCGGACTAGCGGGGAGACCCAGTACTTC
cdr3_aa: CASSLARTSGETQYF

d_call: TRBD2
j_call: TRBJ2-3
clone_size: once
v_call: TRBV27
cdr3_nt: TGTGCCAGCGGGTGGGAACGACTAGCGGTTAGCACAGATACGCAGTATTTT
cdr3_aa: CASGWERLAVSTDTQYF

d_call: .
j_call: TRBJ1-2
clone_size: .
v_call: TRBV25-1
cdr3_nt: TGTGCCAGCGGGGGGAATAACTATGGCTACACCTTC
cdr3_aa: CASGGNNYGYTF

d_call: TRBD1
j_call: TRBJ2-7
clone_size: .
v_call: TRBV7-9
cdr3_nt: TGTGCCAGCAGCTTCGAACCCGGGACAGGGAACAACGAGCAGTACTTC
cdr3_aa: CASSFEPGTGNNEQYF

d_call: TRBD1
j_call: TRBJ1-3
clone_size: once
v_call: TRBV18
cdr3_nt: TGTGCCAGCTCACCACCGGGACAGAGAAACACCATATATTTT
cdr3_aa: CASSPPGQRNTIYF

d_call: .
j_call: TRBJ2-2
clone_size: .
v_call: TRBV5-6
cdr3_nt: TGTGCCAGCAGCTTGGGGAGTACCGGGGAGCTGTTTTTT
cdr3_aa: CASSLGSTGELFF

d_call: TRBD1
j_call: TRBJ1-1
clone_size: .
v_call: TRBV18
cdr3_nt: TGTGCCAGCTCACAAACGGGACAGGGCCACACTGAAGCTTTCTTT
cdr3_aa: CASSQTGQGHTEAFF

d_call: .
j_call: TRBJ2-1
clone_size: .
v_call: TRBV6-6
cdr3_nt: TGTGCCAGCAGCCGACAGAACAATGAGCAGTTCTTC
cdr3_aa: CASSRQNNEQFF

d_call: .
j_call: TRBJ2-5
clone_size: .
v_call: TRBV29-1
cdr3_nt: TGCAGCGGGTGGGACAACCAAGAGACCCAGTACTTC
cdr3_aa: CSGWDNQETQYF

d_call: TRBD1
j_call: TRBJ1-5
clone_size: few
v_call: TRBV10-3
cdr3_nt: TGTGCCATCAGCCAGGGGGGACAGAGACAGCCCCAGCATTTT
cdr3_aa: CAISQGGQRQPQHF

d_call: .
j_call: TRBJ2-3
clone_size: .
v_call: TRBV19
cdr3_nt: TGTGCCAGTAGTAACCGCTTAAGGGGAGGCGGCACAGATACGCAGTATTTT
cdr3_aa: CASSNRLRGGGTDTQYF

d_call: TRBD2
j_call: TRBJ2-7
clone_size: .
v_call: TRBV10-3
cdr3_nt: TGTGCCATCCGGCCCGGGACTAGCGGGAGCTACGAGCAGTACTTC
cdr3_aa: CAIRPGTSGSYEQYF

d_call: .
j_call: TRBJ1-1
clone_size: .
v_call: TRBV19
cdr3_nt: TGTGCCAGTAGGGGTTTTAACACTGAAGCTTTCTTT
cdr3_aa: CASRGFNTEAFF

d_call: TRBD2
j_call: TRBJ2-5
clone_size: .
v_call: TRBV13
cdr3_nt: TGTGCCAGCAGCTTAGGTGTAGCGGGAGCAACCTCAGAGACCCAGTACTTC
cdr3_aa: CASSLGVAGATSETQYF

d_call: .
j_call: TRBJ1-5
clone_size: .
v_call: TRBV19
cdr3_nt: TGTGCCAGTAGTATGAGTTCCCAGCAAAATCAGCCCCAGCATTTT
cdr3_aa: CASSMSSQQNQPQHF

d_call: .
j_call: TRBJ1-2
clone_size: .
v_call: TRBV6-1
cdr3_nt: TGTGCCAGCAACGCAGCCCGCTATGGCTACACCTTC
cdr3_aa: CASNAARYGYTF

d_call: .
j_call: TRBJ2-5
clone_size: .
v_call: TRBV2
cdr3_nt: TGTGCCAGCAGTGCAGACCAGGGGGAGACCCAGTACTTC
cdr3_aa: CASSADQGETQYF

d_call: .
j_call: TRBJ2-2
clone_size: .
v_call: TRBV27
cdr3_nt: TGTGCCAGCAGTCCCTCAGCAGTTGCCGGGGAGCTGTTTTTT
cdr3_aa: CASSPSAVAGELFF

d_call: TRBD1
j_call: TRBJ1-2
clone_size: .
v_call: TRBV10-3
cdr3_nt: TGTGCCATCAGTGACACAGGGGGCTTTGGCTACACCTTC
cdr3_aa: CAISDTGGFGYTF

d_call: TRBD2
j_call: TRBJ2-3
clone_size: .
v_call: TRBV7-2
cdr3_nt: TGTGCCAGCAGCCCCAGGACTAGCGGGGATGCAGATACGCAGTATTTT
cdr3_aa: CASSPRTSGDADTQYF

d_call: .
j_call: TRBJ2-1
clone_size: .
v_call: TRBV6-5
cdr3_nt: TGTGCCAGCAGACCACAGACTAGATCCTACAATGAGCAGTTCTTC
cdr3_aa: CASRPQTRSYNEQFF

d_call: TRBD2
j_call: TRBJ2-5
clone_size: once
v_call: TRBV15
cdr3_nt: TGTGCCACCAGCAGGGGGACTAGCGGGAGTGGGCAAGAGACCCAGTACTTC
cdr3_aa: CATSRGTSGSGQETQYF

d_call: .
j_call: TRBJ2-2
clone_size: .
v_call: TRBV7-9
cdr3_nt: TGTGCCAGCAGGGATGACAGGCACTTCAACACCGGGGAGCTGTTTTTT
cdr3_aa: CASRDDRHFNTGELFF

d_call: TRBD2
j_call: TRBJ2-2
clone_size: .
v_call: TRBV6-4
cdr3_nt: TGTGCCAGCGTAGCGGGGGACACCGGGGAGCTGTTTTTT
cdr3_aa: CASVAGDTGELFF

d_call: TRBD1
j_call: TRBJ1-2
clone_size: .
v_call: TRBV28
cdr3_nt: TGTGCCAGCAGTTTGGCCCTGACAGGGGTTGGCTATGGCTACACCTTC
cdr3_aa: CASSLALTGVGYGYTF

d_call: .
j_call: TRBJ2-2
clone_size: .
v_call: TRBV9
cdr3_nt: TGTGCCAGCAGCGTAGCCCAGAGGCTAGCTCGCACCGGGGAGCTGTTTTTT
cdr3_aa: CASSVAQRLARTGELFF

d_call: .
j_call: TRBJ2-6
clone_size: .
v_call: TRBV9
cdr3_nt: TGTGCCAGCAGCGTAGCGGGCAGCGGGGCCAACGTCCTGACTTTC
cdr3_aa: CASSVAGSGANVLTF

d_call: .
j_call: TRBJ1-2
clone_size: .
v_call: TRBV7-9
cdr3_nt: TGTGCCAGCAGCTTAGTAGTCAGCTATGGCTACACCTTC
cdr3_aa: CASSLVVSYGYTF

d_call: .
j_call: TRBJ2-2
clone_size: once
v_call: TRBV11-3
cdr3_nt: TGTGCCAGCAGCTTAGATACAGTGAACACCGGGGAGCTGTTTTTT
cdr3_aa: CASSLDTVNTGELFF

d_call: TRBD1
j_call: TRBJ2-7
clone_size: .
v_call: TRBV18
cdr3_nt: TGTGCCAGCTCACCACCGACAGGGCCCTACGAGCAGTACTTC
cdr3_aa: CASSPPTGPYEQYF

d_call: .
j_call: TRBJ1-6
clone_size: .
v_call: TRBV30
cdr3_nt: TGTGCCTGGGGGGGGAATTCACCCCTCCACTTT
cdr3_aa: CAWGGNSPLHF

d_call: .
j_call: TRBJ2-7
clone_size: .
v_call: TRBV2
cdr3_nt: TGTGCCAGCAGCCAGACGTACGAGCAGTACTTC
cdr3_aa: CASSQTYEQYF

d_call: .
j_call: TRBJ2-7
clone_size: medium-sized
v_call: TRBV2
cdr3_nt: TGTGCCAGCAGTGAGTCCGGGACCGACTCCTACGAGCAGTACTTC
cdr3_aa: CASSESGTDSYEQYF

d_call: TRBD1
j_call: TRBJ2-6
clone_size: .
v_call: TRBV2
cdr3_nt: TGTGCCAGCAGGGACAGGGCCGCTGGGGCCAACGTCCTGACTTTC
cdr3_aa: CASRDRAAGANVLTF

d_call: .
j_call: TRBJ1-1
clone_size: .
v_call: TRBV5-1
cdr3_nt: TGCGCCAGCAGCCCGAACACCAATGGGAACACTGAAGCTTTCTTT
cdr3_aa: CASSPNTNGNTEAFF

d_call: .
j_call: TRBJ1-6
clone_size: .
v_call: TRBV30
cdr3_nt: TGTGCCTGGAGTCAACAGGGTTATAATTCACCCCTCCACTTT
cdr3_aa: CAWSQQGYNSPLHF

d_call: TRBD1
j_call: TRBJ1-5
clone_size: once
v_call: TRBV6-5
cdr3_nt: TGTGCCAGCAGAAAAGGGACAGGGGGCAATCAGCCCCAGCATTTT
cdr3_aa: CASRKGTGGNQPQHF

d_call: .
j_call: TRBJ1-2
clone_size: .
v_call: TRBV19
cdr3_nt: TGTGCCAGTAGTATAAGTTTGAGCTATGGCTACACCTTC
cdr3_aa: CASSISLSYGYTF

d_call: TRBD1
j_call: TRBJ1-1
clone_size: .
v_call: TRBV6-1
cdr3_nt: TGTGCCAGCAGTGAAGGGGAGACAGGGAGAGCTTTCTTT
cdr3_aa: CASSEGETGRAFF

d_call: .
j_call: TRBJ1-1
clone_size: .
v_call: TRBV11-3
cdr3_nt: TGTGCCAGCAGCTCGGGACGGAACACTGAAGCTTTCTTT
cdr3_aa: CASSSGRNTEAFF

d_call: TRBD2
j_call: TRBJ2-7
clone_size: .
v_call: TRBV11-2
cdr3_nt: TGTGCCAGCAGACCAACTAGCGGATCCTACGAGCAGTACTTC
cdr3_aa: CASRPTSGSYEQYF

d_call: .
j_call: TRBJ2-1
clone_size: .
v_call: TRBV7-3
cdr3_nt: TGTGCCAGCAGCTTTTACGGTGAGCAGTTCTTC
cdr3_aa: CASSFYGEQFF

d_call: TRBD2
j_call: TRBJ2-5
clone_size: .
v_call: TRBV7-3
cdr3_nt: TGTGCCAGCAGCTTAGTAGGGGCGGGAGGGCCGGAGACCCAGTACTTC
cdr3_aa: CASSLVGAGGPETQYF

d_call: TRBD1
j_call: TRBJ1-2
clone_size: .
v_call: TRBV10-3
cdr3_nt: TGTGCCATCAAGACTGAGGGGACAGGGGGCGGTGGCTACACCTTC
cdr3_aa: CAIKTEGTGGGGYTF

d_call: TRBD2
j_call: TRBJ2-7
clone_size: .
v_call: TRBV6-6
cdr3_nt: TGTGCCAGCAGTTGGGCTAGCGGGGGATACGAGCAGTACTTC
cdr3_aa: CASSWASGGYEQYF

d_call: TRBD1
j_call: TRBJ1-2
clone_size: few
v_call: TRBV19
cdr3_nt: TGTGCCAGTAGTACAAACCGGGACAGGGTCTATGGCTACACCTTC
cdr3_aa: CASSTNRDRVYGYTF

d_call: .
j_call: TRBJ2-3
clone_size: .
v_call: TRBV7-8
cdr3_nt: TGTGCCAGCAGCTCGGAGGGCCGTTCAGATACGCAGTATTTT
cdr3_aa: CASSSEGRSDTQYF

d_call: .
j_call: TRBJ2-3
clone_size: .
v_call: TRBV7-2
cdr3_nt: TGTGCCAGCAGCATCAGCACAGATACGCAGTATTTT
cdr3_aa: CASSISTDTQYF

d_call: TRBD2
j_call: TRBJ2-7
clone_size: .
v_call: TRBV10-1
cdr3_nt: TGCGCCAGCAGCGAGGGACTAGCGGGGCAGACGCAGTACTTC
cdr3_aa: CASSEGLAGQTQYF

d_call: TRBD2
j_call: TRBJ2-1
clone_size: .
v_call: TRBV6-4
cdr3_nt: TGTGCCAGCAGTGAAAGCGGGAGTAGTAATGAGCAGTTCTTC
cdr3_aa: CASSESGSSNEQFF

d_call: TRBD1
j_call: TRBJ1-4
clone_size: .
v_call: TRBV18
cdr3_nt: TGTGCCAGCTCACCGACCGGACAGGGCGCTAATGAAAAACTGTTTTTT
cdr3_aa: CASSPTGQGANEKLFF

d_call: TRBD2
j_call: TRBJ2-3
clone_size: .
v_call: TRBV28
cdr3_nt: TGTGCCAGCACCCTGGGGCTAGCGGGGGGGTCTAGCACAGATACGCAGTATTTT
cdr3_aa: CASTLGLAGGSSTDTQYF